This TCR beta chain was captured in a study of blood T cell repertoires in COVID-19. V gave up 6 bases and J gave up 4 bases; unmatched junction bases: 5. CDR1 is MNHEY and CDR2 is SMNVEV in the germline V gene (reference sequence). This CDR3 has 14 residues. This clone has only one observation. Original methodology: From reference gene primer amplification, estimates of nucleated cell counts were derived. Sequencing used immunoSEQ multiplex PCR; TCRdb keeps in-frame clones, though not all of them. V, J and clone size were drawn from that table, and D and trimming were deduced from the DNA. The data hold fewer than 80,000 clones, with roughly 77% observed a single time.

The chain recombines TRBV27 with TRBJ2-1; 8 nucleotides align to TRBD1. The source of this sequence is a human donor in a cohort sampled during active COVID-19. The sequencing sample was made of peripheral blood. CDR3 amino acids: CASRWQGAYNEQFF. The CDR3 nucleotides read TGTGCCAGCAGGTGGCAGGGGGCATACAATGAGCAGTTCTTC.